This T cell receptor (beta chain) derives from a study of T cells in Graves' hyperthyroidism and ophthalmopathy. In making diagnoses, clinical symptoms, serum thyroxine and TRAb, thyroid ultrasound and orbital computed tomography were all used. The germline V and J ends were trimmed by 3 bases and 4 bases, with 13 bases remaining between them. Germline V CDR1 and CDR2: LGHNA, YSLEER. The CDR3 sequence is 14 residues long. RNA transcripts gave rise to amplified TCR beta CDR3 regions. Using the HTBI primer set, a first-round RT-PCR was run on the TCR CDR3. MiXCR, run by TCRdb on the multiplex PCR reads, gives a single entry per CDR3 protein. The sample consists of about 290,000 distinct CDR3 sequences, 13% of them appearing once.

The gene calls are TRBV4-3 and TRBJ2-7; D is undetermined. Sequenced sample: blood. This clonotype was sampled from a woman aged 30 to 39 with Graves' hyperthyroidism that later progressed to Graves' ophthalmopathy. The CDR3 sequence: CASSQQALSYEQYF. CDR3 bases: TGCGCCAGCAGCCAGCAAGCCCTTAGTTACGAGCAGTACTTC.